This TCR beta chain was recovered during a study of CD8+ T cells in alopecia areata. Treatment given: oral pan-JAK inhibitor, 5-10 mg twice daily. Lesional scalp punch biopsies and peripheral blood came from alopecia areata patients. Following RNA extraction, reverse transcription yielded cDNA that acted as the sequencing template. Sequencing used immunoSEQ multiplex PCR; TCRdb keeps in-frame clones, though not all of them. The sample has a few hundred thousand clones; approximately 72% are singletons. V shed 2 bases and J shed 5 bases, with 9 bases lying between them. This CDR3 comprises 14 residues. Germline loops: CDR1 SGHVS, CDR2 FQNEAQ. This clone came up a few times.

The J gene is TRBJ2-2, the V gene TRBV7-8; possible D gene TRBD1, 5 bases. The clonotype originates from a human donor with alopecia areata. The sample was CD4+ T cells sorted from blood, taken between weeks 44 and 45, from a patient treated with tofacitinib. The CDR3 region has the DNA TGTGCCAGCAGCTTACAAGGGGCGACCGGGGAGCTGTTTTTT. Protein: CASSLQGATGELFF.